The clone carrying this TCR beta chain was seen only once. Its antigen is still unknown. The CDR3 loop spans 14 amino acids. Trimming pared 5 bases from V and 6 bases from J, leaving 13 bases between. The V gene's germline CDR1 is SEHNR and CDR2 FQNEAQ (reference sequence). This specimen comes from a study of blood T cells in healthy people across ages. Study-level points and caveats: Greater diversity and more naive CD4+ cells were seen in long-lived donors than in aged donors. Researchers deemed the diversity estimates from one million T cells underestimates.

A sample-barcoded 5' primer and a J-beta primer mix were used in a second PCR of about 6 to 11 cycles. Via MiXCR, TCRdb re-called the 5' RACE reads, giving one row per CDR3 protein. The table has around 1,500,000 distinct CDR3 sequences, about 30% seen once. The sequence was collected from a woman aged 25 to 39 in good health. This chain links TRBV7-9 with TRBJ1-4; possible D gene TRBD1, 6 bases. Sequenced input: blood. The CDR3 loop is CASSPDSLYEKLFF. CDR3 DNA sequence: TGTGCCAGCAGCCCGGACAGTCTTTATGAAAAACTGTTTTTT.